The 20 T cell receptor beta chains listed next were all sequenced from one sample in a study of CD8 T cells in ankylosing spondylitis. For these receptors, no antigen is known. TCRdb recomputed calls from the 5' RACE reads with MiXCR, one row per CDR3 protein. This table has 450,000 to 550,000 distinct CDR3 sequences, about 5.2% appearing once. Study conclusions and caveats: A motif in TCR beta, a set of several highly homologous variants, appeared characteristic of ankylosing spondylitis blood.

Specimen: blood, either unsorted or a sorted T cell fraction (not recorded which). These receptor sequences come from a male donor with ankylosing spondylitis.

This clonotype has ten or more counts. The chain carries TRBV7-2 and TRBJ2-3, with no clear D. Trimming shortened V by 4 bases and J by 6 bases, and 5 bases separated the two germline ends. The CDR3 has 11 amino acids. Germline CDR1 and CDR2: SGHTA and FQGNSA. This CDR3 reads CASSSSDTQYF. In nucleotides, the CDR3 is TGTGCCAGCAGCTCGAGTGATACGCAGTATTTT.

This clonotype was observed at least ten times. The rearrangement uses TRBV7-2 and TRBJ1-6, with TRBD1 matching over 7 bases. CDR3 size: 15 residues. Trimming removed 6 bases from V and 6 bases from J; junction bases left unmatched: 8. Germline CDR1 reads SGHTA; CDR2 reads FQGNSA. CDR3 coding DNA: TGTGCCAGCAGTTCACGCCGGGACAGTAATTCACCCCTCCACTTT. It codes for CASSSRRDSNSPLHF. Variable domain in full (rest from reference TRBV7-2 and TRBJ1-6): GAGVSQSPSNKVTEKGKDVELRCDPISGHTALYWYRQSLGQGLEFLIYFQGNSAPDKSGLPSDRFSAERTGGSVSTLTIQRTQQEDSAVYLCASSSRRDSNSPLHFGNGTRLTVT.

On this clonotype: This clone may be a read error of a much larger clone one base away. The chain has TRBV7-3 and TRBJ2-1; D is possibly TRBD2 (5 bases). In germline, CDR1 is SGHTA, CDR2 FQGTGA. There are 16 residues in the CDR3. The CDR3 region has the DNA TGTACCAGCAGCTTAGAAGCGGCCGGTTCCTACAATGAGCAGTTCTTC. Its protein is CTSSLEAAGSYNEQFF.

Ten or more counts support this clonotype. The genes are TRBV10-3 and TRBJ1-1; the match to TRBD1 covers 7 bases. Germline loops: CDR1 ENHRY, CDR2 SYGVKD. The CDR3 runs 13 residues. V was clipped by 6 bases and J by 11 bases; unmatched bases: 12. DNA of the CDR3: TGTGCCATCAGAACAGGGGATCGGGGTAGGGCTTTCTTT. The encoded protein is CAIRTGDRGRAFF.

This clonotype appeared many times. The chain couples TRBV7-2 to TRBJ2-7; 8 bases fit TRBD1. The germline CDR1 and CDR2 sequences are SGHTA and FQGNSA. This CDR3 comprises 15 residues. The junction had 15 bases not matched to a gene; V was cut back by 10 bases and J by 4 bases. Here the CDR3 DNA reads TGTGCCACATCTACGTCAGGGGGCAGGGTGTACGAGCAGTACTTC. Protein product: CATSTSGGRVYEQYF.

This clonotype was detected only a few times. The V and J genes are TRBV28 and TRBJ2-4; D tentatively reads TRBD1 or TRBD2 (5 bases each). The CDR3 loop spans 14 amino acids. Germline CDR1 MDHEN, CDR2 SYDVKM. V was cut by 3 bases and J by 8 bases, with 14 bases left in between. The CDR3 loop reads CASSFPGLGDIQYF. CDR3 coding DNA: TGTGCCAGCAGTTTCCCGGGGCTCGGGGACATTCAGTACTTC.

This clonotype was recorded a few times. At one boundary the junction diverges from the germline segment, which might be a read error. This sequence joins TRBV5-1 and TRBJ2-5, with D tentatively TRBD2 (5 bases). The CDR3 is 13 residues long. Germline CDR1 SGHRS, CDR2 YFSETQ. The CDR3 DNA reads as TGCGCCAGCACCTTGACGGAGGTCGGGACCCAGTACTTC. It specifies CASTLTEVGTQYF.

At least ten counts were recorded for this clonotype. The V gene is TRBV12-3 or TRBV12-4, the J gene TRBJ1-6, with D possibly being TRBD1 (5 bases). The CDR3 is made up of 13 amino acids. V was pared by 3 bases and J by 10 bases, with 10 bases between. The CDR3 DNA is TGTGCCAGCAGTTTCAGGGCCCCGTCACCCCTCCACTTT. It codes for CASSFRAPSPLHF.

The chain links TRBV11-2 to TRBJ2-1; 12 bases are a match to TRBD2. V trimming: 3 bases; J trimming: 6 bases; junction bases outside the gene matches: 15. Germline CDR1 reads SGHAT; CDR2 reads FQNNGV. This CDR3 spans 19 amino acids. The CDR3 bases are TGTGCCAGCAGCTTGGGGCCGAGACTAGCGGGAGTTGATGCCAATGAGCAGTTCTTC. Translating gives CASSLGPRLAGVDANEQFF.

This clonotype was observed at least ten times. The V call is TRBV6-9, the J call TRBJ2-6; D is uncertain. In germline, CDR1 is MNHGY, CDR2 SVAAGI. The CDR3 totals 15 residues. V was shortened by 4 bases and J by 4 bases, with 11 bases between the two germline ends. The CDR3, as DNA: TGTGCCAGCAGTTTCGTGGGTGCCGGGGCCAACGTCCTGACTTTC. Translating it yields CASSFVGAGANVLTF.

In its sample, this clonotype was seen many times. The chain recombines TRBV5-1 with TRBJ2-5; D may be TRBD2 (6 bases). V dropped 2 bases and J dropped 5 bases, with 16 bases sitting between them. This CDR3 spans 15 amino acids. Germline V CDR1 and CDR2: SGHRS, YFSETQ. The CDR3 DNA reads as TGCGCCAGCAGCTTACGCCCGGGAGACTCGGAGACCCAGTACTTC. Its protein product is CASSLRPGDSETQYF.

This clonotype was observed a handful of times. The chain combines TRBV19 with TRBJ2-2, with D uncertain. The CDR3 loop spans 13 amino acids. V was pared by 3 bases and J by 2 bases, with 4 bases between. The germline V gene has CDR1 LNHDA and CDR2 SQIVND (reference sequence). The CDR3 DNA reads TGTGCCAGTAGTATTATCAACACCGGGGAGCTGTTTTTT. As protein: CASSIINTGELFF.

The chain is built from TRBV6-5 and TRBJ1-3; TRBD1 is a possible D gene (5 bases). The V end was cut by 6 bases, the J end by 4 bases, with 16 bases between. This CDR3 has 15 amino acids. Germline CDR1 and CDR2: MNHEY and SVGAGI. CDR3 sequence (DNA): TGTGCCAGCAGCATTACGGAGGGGCAGGGAAACACCATATATTTT. Translating gives CASSITEGQGNTIYF.

This clonotype was found many times. The CDR3 coding sequence is TGCGCCAGCAGCCTAGGACAGGGGGCCGATGAGCAGTTCTTC. This codes for CASSLGQGADEQFF. J is TRBJ2-1 and V is TRBV4-3; 11 bases are a match to TRBD1. V lost 4 bases and J lost 8; bases outside the gene matches: 4. CDR1 is LGHNA and CDR2 is YSLEER in the germline V gene. This CDR3 contains 14 residues.

A note on this clonotype: This may arise from a read error, as a much more abundant clone is one base away. The rearrangement uses TRBV20-1 and TRBJ2-5, with a weak D call TRBD2 (5 bases). The CDR3 extends over 13 amino acids. V lost 6 bases, J lost 7 bases, and 18 bases lay in between. Germline CDR1 reads DFQATT; CDR2 reads SNEGSKA (reference sequence). CDR3 loop: CSAVAFVAGTQYF. The CDR3 DNA sequence: TGCAGTGCAGTAGCTTTTGTCGCGGGGACCCAGTACTTC.

Many counts were recorded for this clonotype. CDR3 bases: TGCGCCAGCAGCTTGATGGGAGTACTCGACAGGGCAGAAGGCTACACCTTC. Translation gives CASSLMGVLDRAEGYTF. The genes are TRBV5-1 and TRBJ1-2, with 7 positions matching TRBD1. The germline CDR1 and CDR2 sequences are SGHRS and YFSETQ. V lost 1 base, J lost 8 bases, and 17 bases stayed unmatched. The CDR3 has 17 amino acids.

This clonotype was seen repeatedly, ten times or more. This rearrangement joins TRBV12-3 or TRBV12-4 to TRBJ1-1; D is uncertain. V was trimmed by 1 base and J by 1 base, leaving 7 bases between them. This CDR3 is built from 14 residues. CDR3 nucleotide sequence: TGTGCCAGCAGTTTAGTCCCCGAGAACACTGAAGCTTTCTTT. This gives the protein CASSLVPENTEAFF.

The chain carries TRBV18 and TRBJ2-7; unclear D gene. V lost 1 base to trimming and J lost 4 bases, with 11 bases between them. Germline CDR1 reads KGHSH; CDR2 reads LQKENI. This CDR3 is built from 14 residues. CDR3 residues: CASSPRQAAYEQYF. DNA for the CDR3: TGTGCCAGCTCACCACGCCAGGCGGCGTACGAGCAGTACTTC. Filled out from reference TRBV18 and TRBJ2-7, the complete variable domain reads NAGVMQNPRHLVRRRGQEARLRCSPMKGHSHVYWYRQLPEEGLKFMVYLQKENIIDESGMPKERFSAEFPKEGPSILRIQQVVRGDSAAYFCASSPRQAAYEQYFGPGTRLTVT.

This clonotype showed up many times. The chain joins TRBV7-6 to TRBJ1-5; D is undetermined. Germline-derived CDR1 and CDR2 are SGHVS and FNYEAQ. This CDR3 is built from 16 residues. The ends were cut back, 1 base at V and 4 bases at J, with 14 bases in the middle. The CDR3 DNA sequence: TGTGCCAGCAGCTTAGTTTGGCCCCCAAAAAATCAGCCCCAGCATTTT. It yields the protein CASSLVWPPKNQPQHF.

This clonotype was seen ten or more times. The chain is built from TRBV6-6 and TRBJ2-5; TRBD2 matches 8 bases. Germline lookup yields CDR1 MNHNY and CDR2 SVGAGI (reference sequence). The CDR3 runs 13 residues. The junction had 6 bases not matched to a gene; V was cut back by 1 base and J by 11 bases. The CDR3 loop reads CASSYFQREKQYF. CDR3 DNA: TGTGCCAGCAGTTACTTTCAGCGGGAGAAGCAGTACTTC.